One sample yielded the 31 T cell receptor beta chains listed below, sequenced in a study of blood T cell repertoires in COVID-19. Generated by immunoSEQ multiplex PCR, the TCRdb table keeps only in-frame clones and is missing some. The sample records under 150,000 clones, 84% being singletons. Sample: peripheral blood. These receptors all stem from a woman between 35 and 50 years old with acute or convalescent COVID-19.

This clone was picked up one time. The gene calls are TRBV29-1 and TRBJ2-1, with a tentative D call TRBD1 (6 bases). The germline CDR1 and CDR2 sequences are SQVTM and ANQGSEA. Trimming cost V 4 bases and J 2 bases, with 9 bases left between them. The CDR3 is made up of 13 amino acids. Written as DNA, the CDR3 is TGCAGCGTTGGGCAGGGGACCTACAATGAGCAGTTCTTC. Its protein is CSVGQGTYNEQFF.

This clone has just one count. The chain recombines TRBV19 with TRBJ2-3, with 11 bases identical to TRBD2. J gave up 4 bases and V 6 bases, and 12 bases lay outside the gene matches. The CDR3 has 17 residues. CDR1 LNHDA and CDR2 SQIVND come from the germline V gene (reference sequence). CDR3 sequence: CASSTSPSGGLPDTQYF. The DNA of the CDR3 is TGTGCCAGTAGCACTTCACCTAGCGGGGGGCTCCCAGATACGCAGTATTTT.

The rearrangement links TRBV4-1 to TRBJ1-3; the D is unclear. The germline gives CDR1 MGHRA, CDR2 YSYEKL. V lost 4 bases and J 0 bases, leaving 10 bases between the germline ends. The CDR3 runs to 15 residues. DNA for the CDR3: TGCGCCAGCAGCCCTACAGAACTCTCTGGAAACACCATATATTTT. It codes for CASSPTELSGNTIYF.

The chain links TRBV5-1 to TRBJ1-3; tentative D call: TRBD1 (5 bases). The CDR3 loop spans 15 amino acids. The V end was cut by 0 bases, the J end by 4 bases, with 11 bases between. The germline CDR1 and CDR2 sequences are SGHRS and YFSETQ. CDR3 sequence (DNA): TGCGCCAGCAGCTTGGAAGGGGCTAACGGAAACACCATATATTTT. Protein product: CASSLEGANGNTIYF.

This chain joins TRBV10-1 and TRBJ2-7, with 9 bases fitting TRBD1. CDR1 and CDR2 (germline): WNHNN, SYGVQD (reference sequence). This CDR3 has 14 residues. Germline trimming cut 6 bases from V and 0 bases from J; bases unmatched to any gene: 3. The CDR3 region is CASSETGGSYEQYF. The CDR3 coding sequence is TGCGCCAGCAGCGAGACAGGGGGCTCCTACGAGCAGTACTTC.

There are a few counts of this clone. V gene TRBV5-4 combines with J gene TRBJ1-6; weak D call: TRBD1 (5 bases). Germline V gene sequence: CDR1 SGHNT, CDR2 YYREEE (reference sequence). The CDR3 sequence is 16 residues long. Trimming shortened V by 2 bases and J by 4 bases, and 13 bases separated the two germline ends. The chain's CDR3 is CASSFRPQGYNSPLHF. Written as DNA, the CDR3 is TGTGCCAGCAGCTTCCGGCCCCAGGGATATAATTCACCCCTCCACTTT.

V is TRBV5-1 and J is TRBJ2-7; 9 bases align to TRBD1. V gave up 0 bases and J gave up 2 bases; unmatched junction bases: 6. Germline CDR1 reads SGHRS; CDR2 reads YFSETQ. This CDR3 has 16 amino acids. CDR3 sequence reads: CASSLGDRVNTYEQYF. CDR3 nucleotide sequence: TGCGCCAGCAGCTTGGGGGACAGGGTGAATACCTACGAGCAGTACTTC.

The gene calls are TRBV7-9 and TRBJ1-5; 7 positions agree with TRBD1. Trimming removed 2 bases from V and 6 bases from J; junction bases left unmatched: 4. The CDR3 totals 14 residues. Germline assignment: CDR1 SEHNR and CDR2 FQNEAQ (reference sequence). CDR3 DNA: TGTGCCAGCAGCTTATCAGGGGGTGGTCAGCCCCAGCATTTT. This translates into CASSLSGGGQPQHF.

This chain connects TRBV5-6 to TRBJ1-6; D not certain. The CDR3 is 15 residues long. Germline lookup yields CDR1 SGHDT and CDR2 YYEEEE. V was trimmed by 4 bases and J by 6 bases, leaving 14 bases between them. This CDR3 reads CASSQRRRANSPLHF. The CDR3 coding sequence is TGTGCCAGCAGCCAGAGGCGACGCGCTAATTCACCCCTCCACTTT.

The chain is built from TRBV5-4 and TRBJ2-3; perhaps TRBD2 as D (7 bases). Trimming left V 1 base short and J 1 base short, with 13 bases between. The CDR3 runs 16 residues. The germline V gene has CDR1 SGHNT and CDR2 YYREEE (reference sequence). The DNA for the CDR3 is TGTGCCAGCAGCTTGCGGAGGGGGGGTGGCACAGATACGCAGTATTTT. Amino acid sequence: CASSLRRGGGTDTQYF.

This clone was picked up one time. V gene TRBV9 combines with J gene TRBJ1-2, with 8 bases lining up with TRBD1. Germline lookup yields CDR1 SGDLS and CDR2 YYNGEE. This CDR3 contains 15 residues. V lost 4 bases to trimming and J lost 6 bases; unmatched junction nucleotides: 11. The CDR3 loop reads CASSTRQGRAHGYTF. Written as DNA, the CDR3 is TGTGCCAGCAGCACGCGACAGGGGAGAGCCCATGGCTACACCTTC. Full variable domain (missing parts from reference TRBV9 and TRBJ1-2): DSGVTQTPKHLITATGQRVTLRCSPRSGDLSVYWYQQSLDQGLQFLIQYYNGEERAKGNILERFSAQQFPDLHSELNLSSLELGDSALYFCASSTRQGRAHGYTFGSGTRLTVV.

V and J are TRBV2 and TRBJ2-4; D not certain. Deletions cut 3 bases from V and 2 bases from J, with 11 bases between. The germline V gene encodes CDR1 SNHLY and CDR2 FYNNEI. The CDR3 totals 15 residues. CDR3 DNA sequence: TGTGCCAGCAGTGACGACATCCTATCCAAAAACATTCAGTACTTC. It encodes CASSDDILSKNIQYF.

The genes are TRBV30 and TRBJ1-5; tentatively, D is TRBD1 (5 bases). The length of the CDR3 is 15 residues. Germline lookup yields CDR1 GTSNPN and CDR2 SVGIG (reference sequence). The germline V and J ends were trimmed by 0 bases and 5 bases, with 14 bases remaining between them. CDR3 DNA: TGTGCCTGGAGTGTACTGGGACTTGAAGATCAGCCCCAGCATTTT. Residues: CAWSVLGLEDQPQHF.

V usage is TRBV3-1 (or the pseudogene TRBV3-2) and J usage is TRBJ2-3; weak D call: TRBD1 (5 bases). CDR1 LGHDT and CDR2 YNNKEL come from the germline V gene (reference sequence). The CDR3 is 16 residues long. V lost 1 base, J lost 4 bases, and 15 bases lay in between. CDR3 nucleotides: TGTGCCAGCAGCCAAGGGACAAATCGTAACGCAGATACGCAGTATTTT. It is translated as CASSQGTNRNADTQYF.

The chain carries TRBV11-2 and TRBJ1-2, with 7 bases matching TRBD1. CDR3 length: 13 residues. J was trimmed by 8 bases and V by 5 bases; bases with no gene match: 8. Germline V gene lookup returns CDR1 SGHAT and CDR2 FQNNGV. CDR3 in DNA: TGTGCCAGCAGCGCCGACAGGGCCTACGGCTACACCTTC. This sequence encodes CASSADRAYGYTF.

The rearrangement links TRBV5-5 to TRBJ1-1; D is ambiguous. V was trimmed by 3 bases and J by 3 bases, leaving 6 bases between them. CDR3 size: 12 residues. Germline lookup yields CDR1 SGHKS and CDR2 YYEKEE (reference sequence). CDR3 sequence reads: CASSWEHTEAFF. CDR3 DNA sequence: TGTGCCAGCAGCTGGGAGCACACTGAAGCTTTCTTT.

The rearrangement links TRBV6-5 to TRBJ1-1; tentatively, D is TRBD1 (6 bases). Trimming removed 3 bases from V and 6 bases from J, with 11 bases in between. The CDR3 is made up of 13 amino acids. Germline values: CDR1 MNHEY, CDR2 SVGAGI. CDR3 coding DNA: TGTGCCAGCAGTTATGAGACAGGCTCTGAAGCTTTCTTT. It yields the protein CASSYETGSEAFF.

The chain is built from TRBV19 and TRBJ1-2; 8 positions agree with TRBD1. The CDR3 is 17 residues long. After removal of 2 bases from V and 7 bases from J, the junction contained 15 bases not matched to a gene. Germline CDR1 LNHDA, CDR2 SQIVND (reference sequence). DNA for the CDR3: TGTGCCAGTAGTATATTTTCCCCCGGACAGGGCGCAAGTGGCTACACCTTC. It codes for CASSIFSPGQGASGYTF.

The V call is TRBV11-3, the J call TRBJ1-5; possible D gene TRBD1, 6 bases. The CDR3 extends over 14 amino acids. V lost 5 bases and J lost 6, with 14 bases in between. Per the germline V gene, CDR1 is SGHNT and CDR2 is YENEEA. CDR3 region: CASSLTGSPQPQHF. CDR3 nucleotide sequence: TGTGCCAGCAGCCTCACAGGGTCGCCTCAGCCCCAGCATTTT.

The rearrangement uses TRBV19 and TRBJ1-2, with TRBD1 identical over 10 bases. The V segment lost 5 bases and the J segment 3 bases; nucleotides outside the gene matches: 6. Germline V gives CDR1 LNHDA, CDR2 SQIVND (reference sequence). This CDR3 is built from 15 residues. CDR3 residues: CASSAGTGVYYGYTF. In nucleotides, the CDR3 is TGTGCCAGTAGTGCCGGGACAGGGGTTTACTATGGCTACACCTTC.

The rearrangement joins TRBV5-4 to TRBJ2-1; D perhaps matches TRBD2 (6 bases). Germline V lookup: CDR1 SGHNT, CDR2 YYREEE (reference sequence). The CDR3 spans 14 residues. Trimming pared 2 bases from V and 5 bases from J, leaving 11 bases between. The CDR3 DNA reads as TGTGCCAGCAGCTTACCGGGACTCGACAATGAGCAGTTCTTC. It yields the protein CASSLPGLDNEQFF.

The chain carries TRBV11-2 and TRBJ2-5; D is perhaps TRBD2 (6 bases). From germline, CDR1 is SGHAT and CDR2 FQNNGV. The CDR3 spans 16 residues. The germline V and J ends were trimmed by 5 bases and 4 bases, with 20 bases remaining between them. The CDR3 reads CASSPRSGWRGETQYF. CDR3 sequence (DNA): TGTGCCAGCAGCCCCCGAAGCGGCTGGAGGGGAGAGACCCAGTACTTC.

The J gene is TRBJ1-2, the V gene TRBV10-3; D unresolved. V was trimmed by 4 bases and J by 2 bases, leaving 17 bases between them. This CDR3 contains 16 residues. Germline-derived CDR1 and CDR2 are ENHRY and SYGVKD. CDR3 coding DNA: TGTGCCATCAGTGTTATAGCTGAACCCTTAAACTATGGCTACACCTTC. Translation gives CAISVIAEPLNYGYTF.

The V and J genes are TRBV10-3 and TRBJ2-7, with TRBD2 matching over 11 bases. This CDR3 contains 17 residues. V shed 7 bases and J 3 bases; nucleotides not matched to a gene: 14. Germline values: CDR1 ENHRY, CDR2 SYGVKD. Here the CDR3 DNA reads TGTGCCATCAAAACGTTACCCATTAGCGGGGGGGACTACGAGCAGTACTTC. Translation: CAIKTLPISGGDYEQYF.

The chain combines TRBV6-5 with TRBJ1-3; D remains ambiguous. Trimming removed 0 bases at V and 9 bases at J, with 9 bases between. This CDR3 spans 13 amino acids. Germline values: CDR1 MNHEY, CDR2 SVGAGI. CDR3 region: CASSYSSRSTIYF. CDR3 DNA sequence: TGTGCCAGCAGTTACTCTAGTAGGAGCACCATATATTTT.

The V gene is TRBV5-1, the J gene TRBJ1-2, with TRBD1 as a possible D gene (6 bases). CDR1 and CDR2 (germline): SGHRS, YFSETQ. V lost 4 bases and J lost 0, with 13 bases in between. This CDR3 is built from 15 residues. In nucleotides, the CDR3 is TGCGCCAGCAGCCGGGGGGCGGTAGCTAACTATGGCTACACCTTC. Amino acids: CASSRGAVANYGYTF.

This clone was found once. The rearrangement joins TRBV5-1 to TRBJ1-2; 8 nucleotides agree with TRBD1. V lost 1 base, J lost 5 bases, and 22 bases stayed unmatched. This CDR3 contains 20 residues. CDR1 SGHRS and CDR2 YFSETQ come from the germline V gene. The CDR3 DNA reads as TGCGCCAGCAGCTTGTTGCAGGGGGCGAGAGATCCCTTTGACCGTTATGGCTACACCTTC. This codes for CASSLLQGARDPFDRYGYTF.

The chain employs TRBV11-2 and TRBJ1-2; 7 bases line up with TRBD1. The CDR3 sequence is 14 residues long. The ends lost 5 bases at V and 2 bases at J; junction bases unmatched: 5. CDR1 SGHAT and CDR2 FQNNGV come from the germline V gene. The CDR3 spells CASSQGTANYGYTF. The CDR3 DNA follows: TGTGCCAGCAGCCAGGGGACAGCGAACTATGGCTACACCTTC.

This chain uses TRBV7-2 with TRBJ2-6, with D maybe TRBD1 (6 bases). The ends were cut back, 5 bases at V and 0 bases at J, with 20 bases in the middle. The germline CDR1 and CDR2 sequences are SGHTA and FQGNSA. CDR3 length: 19 residues. CDR3 amino acids: CASSPKLGRGGSGANVLTF. Written as DNA, the CDR3 is TGTGCCAGCAGCCCTAAGCTGGGCAGGGGTGGCTCTGGGGCCAACGTCCTGACTTTC.

The chain couples TRBV6-6 to TRBJ2-7; a weak D match, TRBD1 (6 bases). From germline, CDR1 is MNHNY and CDR2 SVGAGI (reference sequence). Trimming left V 4 bases short and J 0 bases short, with 13 bases between. This CDR3 has 15 residues. CDR3 loop: CASSLTGPFSYEQYF. The CDR3 DNA follows: TGTGCCAGCAGTTTGACAGGCCCGTTCTCCTACGAGCAGTACTTC.

The table lists this clone with a few counts. The chain combines TRBV2 with TRBJ2-2; 10 nucleotides match TRBD2. The CDR3 contains 15 residues. J was trimmed by 6 bases and V by 6 bases; bases with no gene match: 7. The germline CDR1 and CDR2 sequences are SNHLY and FYNNEI. CDR3 coding DNA: TGTGCCAGCAGAGCAAGCGGGGGGGCCGCCGGGGAGCTGTTTTTT. Translation gives CASRASGGAAGELFF.